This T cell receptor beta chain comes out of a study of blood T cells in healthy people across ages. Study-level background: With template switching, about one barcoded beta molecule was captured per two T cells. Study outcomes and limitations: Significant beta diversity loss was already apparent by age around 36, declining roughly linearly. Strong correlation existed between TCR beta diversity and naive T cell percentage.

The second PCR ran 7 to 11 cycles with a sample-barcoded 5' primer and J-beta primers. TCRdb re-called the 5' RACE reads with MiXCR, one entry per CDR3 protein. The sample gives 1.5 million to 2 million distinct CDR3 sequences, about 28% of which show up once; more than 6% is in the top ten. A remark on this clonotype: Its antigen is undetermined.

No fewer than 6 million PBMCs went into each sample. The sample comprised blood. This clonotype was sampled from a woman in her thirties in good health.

The CDR3 region is CATSGSGRANTGELFF. CDR3 DNA: TGTGCCACCAGCGGAAGCGGGAGGGCGAACACCGGGGAGCTGTTTTTT. The chain recombines TRBV15 with TRBJ2-2; TRBD2 matches 10 bases. Germline V gene sequence: CDR1 LNHNV, CDR2 YYDKDF (reference sequence). The ends lost 5 bases at V and 0 bases at J; junction bases unmatched: 3. CDR3 length: 16 amino acids.